Described below is a single T cell receptor (beta chain) sequence and its context. Study processing details: Amplified reference gene primers provided the basis for estimating nucleated cell counts. Measured with immunoSEQ multiplex PCR; TCRdb has only the in-frame clones, and not every one. The DNA gave D and trimming, while V, J and clone size come from that table. The sample yields roughly 280,000 clones, approximately 82% seen once. This CDR3 has 16 residues. Germline lookup yields CDR1 SNHLY and CDR2 FYNNEI. The V and J ends lost 2 bases and 1 base respectively, with 13 bases between them. This sample is part of a study of blood T cell repertoires in COVID-19. Turning to the study itself: From the United States, Italy and Spain came samples of acute and convalescent COVID-19. T cells, B-cell-depleted T cells, or PBMCs supplied cDNA or gDNA.

The sequenced sample was peripheral blood. This TCR was sampled from a man aged 55 to 69 who had recovered from COVID-19. This chain uses TRBV2 with TRBJ2-3, with a weak D call TRBD1 (5 bases). CDR3 protein: CASSEKAGIGTDTQYF. The CDR3 nucleotides read TGTGCCAGCAGTGAAAAAGCAGGGATAGGCACAGATACGCAGTATTTT.